These T cell receptor beta chains were read from a single sample in a study of siplizumab effects on memory and regulatory T cells. Sequenced by immunoSEQ multiplex PCR; TCRdb stores in-frame clones only, minus some. This table has 75,000 to 95,000 clones, 90% appearing once. The sequenced sample was CD4+ T cells sorted from blood. These receptors originate from a human donor in good health. Each CDR3 is given with its conserved first and last residue. D genes are given only for firm matches. Clone size is given for some rows only: seen once, a few or many times, or a class if the clone is expanded.

TRBJ1-1,-,TRBV30,-,CASRNEVDTEAFF,TGTGCCTCGAGAAATGAGGTGGACACTGAAGCTTTCTTT
TRBJ1-1,-,TRBV14,-,CASSQLSVGRVAFF,TGTGCCAGCAGCCAATTGAGCGTTGGAAGAGTGGCTTTCTTT
TRBJ2-1,-,TRBV29-1,-,CSVEPGNTYNEQFF,TGCAGCGTTGAACCAGGGAACACCTACAATGAGCAGTTCTTC
TRBJ2-2,-,TRBV4-3,-,CASSQEGWHANTGELFF,TGCGCCAGCAGCCAAGAGGGCTGGCACGCGAACACCGGGGAGCTGTTTTTT
TRBJ2-3,-,TRBV19,once,CASSIYPRETDTQYF,TGTGCCAGTAGTATATATCCTAGAGAGACAGATACGCAGTATTTT
TRBJ2-2,TRBD2,TRBV27,-,CASRSLAGASGELFF,TGTGCCAGCAGGTCGCTAGCGGGAGCTTCCGGGGAGCTGTTTTTT
TRBJ2-2,TRBD2,TRBV9,few,CASSVSGGRTGELFF,TGTGCCAGCAGCGTATCGGGGGGACGCACCGGGGAGCTGTTTTTT
TRBJ2-4,-,TRBV28,-,CASTKRTLRGAKNIQYF,TGTGCCAGCACCAAACGGACCCTTAGAGGGGCCAAAAACATTCAGTACTTC
TRBJ2-3,TRBD1,TRBV7-3,-,CASSKTGVNTDTQYF,TGTGCCAGCAGCAAGACAGGGGTAAACACAGATACGCAGTATTTT
TRBJ2-7,-,TRBV7-2,-,CASSLGVSYEQYF,TGTGCCAGCAGCTTAGGGGTTTCCTACGAGCAGTACTTC
TRBJ2-7,TRBD2,TRBV18,-,CASSQGTSGTSGSSYEQYF,TGTGCCAGCTCACAAGGGACATCCGGGACTAGCGGGAGCTCCTACGAGCAGTACTTC